This T cell receptor (beta chain) stems from a study of blood T cell repertoires in COVID-19. The germline V and J ends were trimmed by 5 bases and 0 bases, with 5 bases remaining between them. Germline V gene sequence: CDR1 SEHNR, CDR2 FQNEAQ (reference sequence). This CDR3 contains 13 residues. Individuals drawn from 24 US areas were about 18 to 90 years old. TCRdb's table, derived via immunoSEQ multiplex PCR, lists solely in-frame clones and lacks some. Of 300,000 or so clones in the sample, roughly 86% were seen once. The sample comprised PBMCs or T cells enriched from blood (not recorded which). The TCR was taken from a woman in her forties or fifties who had been exposed to COVID-19. The chain uses TRBV7-9 and TRBJ1-3, with no clear D. This CDR3 reads CASSVNSGNTIYF. The CDR3 DNA follows: TGTGCCAGCAGCGTAAACTCTGGAAACACCATATATTTT.